A selection of T cell receptor beta chains follows, all from one sample in a study of PD-1 blockade in classical Hodgkin lymphoma. Produced via immunoSEQ multiplex PCR; TCRdb's table is partial and in-frame only. Of roughly 35,000 clones in the sample, about 86% were seen once. Sequencing was performed on peripheral blood mononuclear cells (PBMCs), taken before the second cycle of nivolumab. The receptor set was obtained from a human donor with classical Hodgkin lymphoma. Each CDR3 is given with its conserved first and last residue. Fields, in order: J gene, clone size, V gene, D gene, CDR3 protein, CDR3 DNA. The D gene is left open where the match is weak. Size is omitted from some rows. Given values are once, few, many or a class for expanded clones.

>TRBJ1-2|few|TRBV23-1|-
CASSPFVYHRPEVNYGYTF
TGCGCCAGCAGTCCCTTTGTTTATCACAGGCCCGAAGTTAACTATGGCTACACCTTC
>TRBJ2-7|-|TRBV5-6|-
CASSYEGDYEQYF
TGTGCCAGCAGCTACGAGGGGGACTACGAGCAGTACTTC
>TRBJ1-3|-|TRBV18|-
CASSPLPTYTGNTIYF
TGTGCCAGCTCACCCCTCCCAACGTACACTGGAAACACCATATATTTT
>TRBJ1-6|-|TRBV6-5|-
CASRPSELINSPLHF
TGTGCCAGCAGGCCTTCTGAGCTGATCAATTCACCCCTCCACTTT
>TRBJ2-3|-|TRBV4-2|-
CASSPSDWGPSTDTQYF
TGTGCCAGCAGCCCTAGCGACTGGGGACCTAGCACAGATACGCAGTATTTT
>TRBJ2-6|-|TRBV4-1|TRBD1
CASSLSGTGGSGANVLTF
TGCGCCAGCAGTTTGTCAGGGACAGGGGGTTCTGGGGCCAACGTCCTGACTTTC
>TRBJ2-7|-|TRBV7-3|-
CASSLKPSLTYEQYF
TGTGCCAGCAGCTTAAAGCCCAGTCTTACCTACGAGCAGTACTTC
>TRBJ2-1|-|TRBV7-8|-
CASSLVSPNIEQFF
TGTGCCAGCAGCTTAGTAAGCCCAAACATTGAGCAGTTCTTC
>TRBJ1-1|-|TRBV5-4|-
CASSLGQGWGTEAFF
TGTGCCAGCAGCTTGGGTCAGGGATGGGGGACTGAAGCTTTCTTT
>TRBJ2-2|-|TRBV6-6|-
CASRPSTGELFF
TGTGCCAGCCGACCTTCCACCGGGGAGCTGTTTTTT
>TRBJ2-7|-|TRBV28|-
CASSFWGAGGYEQYF
TGTGCCAGCAGCTTCTGGGGGGCAGGGGGATACGAGCAGTACTTC
>TRBJ2-6|-|TRBV4-2|-
CASSQDETGANVLTF
TGTGCCAGCAGCCAAGACGAAACTGGGGCCAACGTCCTGACTTTC
>TRBJ2-7|-|TRBV9|-
CASSVEGRVTEQYF
TGTGCCAGCAGCGTAGAGGGCAGGGTGACCGAGCAGTACTTC
>TRBJ1-5|-|TRBV28|TRBD1
CASSPGGQPNQPQHF
TGTGCCAGCAGTCCCGGGGGACAGCCCAATCAGCCCCAGCATTTT
>TRBJ2-7|-|TRBV18|-
CASSLTQGYEQYF
TGTGCCAGCTCACTAACCCAGGGGTACGAGCAGTACTTC
>TRBJ2-7|-|TRBV11-2|-
CASSLFPILEQYF
TGTGCCAGCAGCTTATTCCCGATCCTCGAGCAGTACTTC
>TRBJ1-1|-|TRBV28|-
CASRKRGQGGGVGTEAFF
TGTGCCAGCCGCAAACGAGGGCAAGGAGGGGGAGTGGGCACTGAAGCTTTCTTT
>TRBJ2-1|-|TRBV4-1|TRBD2
CASRQVAGGGYEQFF
TGCGCCAGCAGGCAAGTCGCGGGAGGGGGTTATGAGCAGTTCTTC